This T cell receptor (beta chain) was sequenced during a study of blood T cell repertoires in COVID-19 (dated by TCRdb to the early 2020s). Notes on the research overall: Collaborator samples came from the United States, Italy and Spain and covered acute and convalescent phases of COVID-19. The material from the prospective study consisted of cDNA or gDNA derived from T cells, B-cell-depleted T cells, or PBMCs. Deeply sampled blood TCRbeta repertoires from subjects exposed to, actively infected with, or recovered from COVID-19 were included in the dataset. The repertoires were released in a freely available public database intended as a resource for research on the immune response to SARS-CoV-2. The samples were drawn from the first 160 participants of the ongoing ImmuneRACE study and from some 1,300 subjects provided by 6 global collaborators. Sample metadata almost always included a de-identified subject ID, COVID-19 status, age in years and sex. Where available, HLA class I and class II types were taken from metadata supplied by the sample provider and were not determined by assay-based typing.

Taken from cysteine to phenylalanine, the CDR3 has 15 residues. CDR3 DNA only is kept here, 45 bases in frame from base 1. The germline V gene encodes CDR1 MNHEY and CDR2 SVGEGT. V is cut back by 5 bases and J by 4 bases, with 6 bases in the junction unmatched. Another Seattle source contributed samples from volunteer blood donors who had recovered from COVID-19. Each collaborating institution followed its own protocols to collect whole blood in K2EDTA tubes. For TCRbeta analysis, collaborator samples were shipped as frozen whole blood, as isolated PBMCs, or as DNA extracted from either sample type. Remarks on this clone: Which antigen it targets is not known. Per-nucleotide qualities are absent, and no much larger clonotype sits a single base away.

What the authors observed across the whole study: The quantity of clinical and demographic metadata differed by source and by participant and was supplied without curation.

TCRbeta CDR3 regions were amplified from genomic DNA using the immunoSEQ Assay, a bias-controlled multiplex PCR. As for the authors' bioinformatics: The number of nucleated cells in each sample was estimated by amplification of reference gene primers within the assay. To quantify the absolute abundance of each unique TCRbeta CDR3 rearrangement, sequence reads were collapsed and filtered. Productive Simpson clonality was computed per sample as the square root of Simpson's diversity index over productive rearrangements. TCRdb re-hosts the immuneACCESS table, in-frame sequences only. Its copies lack some clones; in the studies checked, an unresolved V gene accounts for under half of them, and the cause for the rest is not known. V and J calls and clone size are those listed in that table; D and trimming were worked out from the DNA. A total of about 300,000 clones appear in this sample, 88% of them only once. Clones ranked in the top ten supply 6.9% of the sample.

Sequenced material: peripheral blood. The sequence joins TRBV6-2 or TRBV6-3 to TRBJ2-2, and TRBD1 aligns with 8 junction nucleotides. The clonotype was recovered from a woman aged 25 to 39 who had recovered from COVID-19. The CDR3 here reads CASSTSGTGTGELFF. The DNA sequence is TGTGCCAGCAGTACGTCCGGGACAGGCACCGGGGAGCTGTTTTTT.